This entry describes one TCR beta chain. This entry belongs to a study of blood T cell repertoires in COVID-19. The length of the CDR3 is 16 residues. Unmatched junction bases numbered 8, after V lost 4 bases and J lost 3 bases. Germline V gene sequence: CDR1 MNHEY, CDR2 SVGAGI. Sequenced by immunoSEQ multiplex PCR; TCRdb stores in-frame clones only, minus some. The sample carries roughly 160,000 clones, 85% to 95% recorded once. This rearrangement joins TRBV6-5 to TRBJ2-2; 7 nucleotides line up with TRBD1. This sequence was found in a man aged 50 to 59 with acute or convalescent COVID-19. Sequenced input: peripheral blood. The CDR3 loop reads CASSFRQGDHTGELFF. For the CDR3, the DNA is TGTGCCAGCAGTTTCCGACAGGGCGATCACACCGGGGAGCTGTTTTTT.